A single sample gave rise to the 15 T cell receptor beta chains below, sequenced in a study of blood T cell repertoires in COVID-19. Method: immunoSEQ multiplex PCR; TCRdb's copy keeps in-frame clones and lacks some. The sample yields hundreds of thousands of clones, roughly 92% seen once. Sequenced input: peripheral blood. The receptors derive from a man aged 55 to 69 with COVID-19, enrolled during active disease.

V gene TRBV2 combines with J gene TRBJ2-7; maybe TRBD2 (5 bases). The CDR3 totals 14 residues. Germline-derived CDR1 and CDR2 are SNHLY and FYNNEI. V lost 3 bases, J lost 2 bases, and 11 bases lay in between. The CDR3 nucleotides are TGTGCCAGCAGTGATAGGCGGGTTACCTACGAGCAGTACTTC. Protein: CASSDRRVTYEQYF.

The CDR3 nucleotides read TGTGCCAGCAGCAGGGGGGGTTACGAGCAGTACTTC. As protein: CASSRGGYEQYF. The chain links TRBV11-2 to TRBJ2-7; possible D gene TRBD2, 7 bases. Trimming took off 5 bases at V and 4 bases at J, with 9 bases between the two ends. CDR1 and CDR2 from the germline V gene are SGHAT and FQNNGV. This CDR3 has 12 residues. The full variable domain, with the rest looked up from reference TRBV11-2 and TRBJ2-7, is EAGVAQSPRYKIIEKRQSVAFWCNPISGHATLYWYQQILGQGPKLLIQFQNNGVVDDSQLPKDRFSAERLKGVDSTLKIQPAKLEDSAVYLCASSRGGYEQYFGPGTRLTVT.

This clone was seen just once. This sequence joins TRBV6-5 and TRBJ1-1, with D maybe TRBD1 (5 bases). Trimming cost V 6 bases and J 3 bases, with 11 bases left between them. This CDR3 is built from 13 residues. Germline V gene sequence: CDR1 MNHEY, CDR2 SVGAGI. DNA for the CDR3: TGTGCCAGCAGCCTACAGGAAGACACTGAAGCTTTCTTT. It translates to CASSLQEDTEAFF.

The chain couples TRBV2 to TRBJ1-1; 7 positions match TRBD1. CDR1 and CDR2 (germline): SNHLY, FYNNEI. Trimming cost V 8 bases and J 7 bases; bases outside gene matches: 10. This CDR3 has 13 amino acids. CDR3 sequence: CASAEQGKIEAFF. CDR3 bases: TGTGCCAGCGCCGAACAGGGGAAGATTGAAGCTTTCTTT.

The rearrangement links TRBV5-1 to TRBJ1-2, with D possibly TRBD1 on 6 matching bases. The V gene's germline CDR1 is SGHRS and CDR2 YFSETQ. The CDR3 runs to 18 residues. Trimming pared 0 bases from V and 7 bases from J, leaving 25 bases between. DNA of the CDR3: TGCGCCAGCAGCTTGGCCGCGATTGAGAACAGGGCCAGGGGTGGCTACACCTTC. Translation: CASSLAAIENRARGGYTF.

On this clone itself: Germline and junction disagree at one end, which may indicate a read error. The J gene is TRBJ2-2, the V gene TRBV6-5, with 7 bases identical to TRBD1. The germline V gene has CDR1 MNHEY and CDR2 SVGAGI. The CDR3 runs to 13 residues. The CDR3 nucleotides read TGTGCCAGCAATTCAGGGGGACACCGGGGAGCTGTTTTT. Translated: CASNSGGHRGAVF.

J is TRBJ2-1 and V is TRBV19, with 10 bases fitting TRBD2. J was trimmed by 8 bases and V by 5 bases; bases with no gene match: 12. From germline, CDR1 is LNHDA and CDR2 SQIVND (reference sequence). There are 16 residues in the CDR3. The CDR3 sequence: CASSPGTSALHHEQFF. CDR3 sequence (DNA): TGTGCCAGTAGTCCCGGGACTAGCGCGTTGCATCATGAGCAGTTCTTC. The full variable domain, with the rest looked up from reference TRBV19 and TRBJ2-1, is DGGITQSPKYLFRKEGQNVTLSCEQNLNHDAMYWYRQDPGQGLRLIYYSQIVNDFQKGDIAEGYSVSREKKESFPLTVTSAQKNPTAFYLCASSPGTSALHHEQFFGPGTRLTVL.

The chain has TRBV7-3 and TRBJ1-1; D possibly corresponds to TRBD1 (5 bases). Germline CDR1 SGHTA, CDR2 FQGTGA. V lost 5 bases and J lost 2, with 12 bases in between. This CDR3 region has 14 residues. CDR3 sequence (DNA): TGTGCCAGCAGCCCCTCGACAGCAAACACTGAAGCTTTCTTT. Translated, it gives CASSPSTANTEAFF.

The rearrangement uses TRBV5-1 and TRBJ2-1; possible D gene TRBD2, 6 bases. CDR1 is SGHRS, CDR2 YFSETQ, per germline. V was shortened by 0 bases and J by 6 bases, with 13 bases between the two germline ends. The CDR3 is 15 amino acids. The CDR3 spells CASSLVQGAGNEQFF. The CDR3 bases are TGCGCCAGCAGCTTGGTCCAGGGAGCGGGCAATGAGCAGTTCTTC. The variable domain in full, completed from reference TRBV5-1 and TRBJ2-1, reads KAGVTQTPRYLIKTRGQQVTLSCSPISGHRSVSWYQQTPGQGLQFLFEYFSETQRNKGNFPGRFSGRQFSNSRSEMNVSTLELGDSALYLCASSLVQGAGNEQFFGPGTRLTVL.

The chain has TRBV20-1 and TRBJ1-2; possibly TRBD1 for D (5 bases). The V gene lost 3 bases and the J gene lost 2 bases, with 13 bases spanning the gap. This CDR3 has 14 amino acids. Germline CDR1 DFQATT, CDR2 SNEGSKA (reference sequence). CDR3 loop: CSASRGGRNYGYTF. CDR3 DNA sequence: TGCAGTGCTAGTCGGGGGGGTCGGAACTATGGCTACACCTTC.

The chain carries TRBV24-1 and TRBJ1-1, with 9 positions matching TRBD1. The CDR3 is 16 residues long. Germline-derived CDR1 and CDR2 are KGHDR and SFDVKD. Trimming at V came to 6 bases and at J to 6 bases, leaving 13 bases not matched to a gene. As DNA, the CDR3 is TGTGCCACCAGTCCCTCTCCGGGACAGGGCCCTTCTGAAGCTTTCTTT. It codes for CATSPSPGQGPSEAFF.

This chain uses TRBV11-2 with TRBJ2-7; 7 bases are a match to TRBD1. The CDR3 has 15 residues. Germline-derived CDR1 and CDR2 are SGHAT and FQNNGV. V shed 4 bases and J 2 bases; nucleotides not matched to a gene: 8. The CDR3, as DNA: TGTGCCAGCAGCTCTACGGGACAGCGTACCTACGAGCAGTACTTC. It encodes CASSSTGQRTYEQYF.

The chain employs TRBV6-4 and TRBJ1-1; tentative D call: TRBD1 (6 bases). There are 14 residues in the CDR3. V lost 6 bases and J lost 1, with 12 bases in between. Germline V CDR1 and CDR2: MRHNA, SNTAGT. CDR3 nucleotide sequence: TGTGCCAGCAGCCTAACAGGGTGGAACACTGAAGCTTTCTTT. It translates to CASSLTGWNTEAFF.

The chain recombines TRBV5-1 with TRBJ2-3; 7 nucleotides line up with TRBD1. Germline V gene lookup returns CDR1 SGHRS and CDR2 YFSETQ. The CDR3 has 16 amino acids. J lost 5 bases, V lost 3 bases, and 12 bases had no gene match. CDR3 protein: CASSWNTGVAGDTQYF. The CDR3 DNA reads as TGCGCCAGCAGCTGGAACACAGGGGTGGCGGGAGATACGCAGTATTTT.

This clone was detected only once. The chain couples TRBV12-5 to TRBJ2-7, with TRBD2 identical over 12 bases. From germline, CDR1 is LGHNT and CDR2 FRNRAP. J gave up 4 bases and V 6 bases, and 7 bases lay outside the gene matches. The length of the CDR3 is 15 residues. CDR3 protein: CASGSSGGAGYEQYF. Here the CDR3 DNA reads TGTGCTAGTGGATCTAGCGGGGGGGCAGGGTACGAGCAGTACTTC.